This T cell receptor beta chain derives from a study of T cell repertoires in cytomegalovirus infection. About the study: Shared public TCR beta signatures pointed to both CMV infection and a matching HLA type. Study conclusions and caveats: Adding up the frequency of public TCR beta families identified people who carried CMV plus the relevant HLA. HLA-C-restricted CMV-specific TCR beta clonotypes were dominant in the ex vivo response.

V lost 2 bases to trimming and J lost 0 bases, with 4 bases between them. The V gene's germline CDR1 is MNHEY and CDR2 SVGAGI. The CDR3 has 13 amino acids. This clonotype was observed many times. What it recognizes is unknown. From the reads, TCRdb called clonotypes with MiXCR, one entry per CDR3 protein. The sample gives roughly 90,000 distinct CDR3 sequences, 20% to 30% of which show up once; approximately 51% is in the top ten. The clonotype comes from a human donor in good health (CMV status not recorded). Some clones in this sample may be carry-over from other donors' samples. V is TRBV6-5 and J is TRBJ2-5; D unclear. The sample in question was CD8+ T cells from cultured PBMCs, obtained from culture after CMV antigen stimulation. CDR3 sequence reads: CASSYTDQETQYF. The CDR3 DNA follows: TGTGCCAGCAGTTACACAGACCAAGAGACCCAGTACTTC.